The 5 T cell receptor beta chains given below trace back to one sample, sequenced in a study of CD8 T cells in Susac syndrome. Reverse transcription of about 0.5 to 1 ug RNA used random hexamers. TCRdb processed the immunoSEQ multiplex PCR reads anew with MiXCR; each CDR3 protein has one entry. The data hold tens of thousands of distinct CDR3 sequences, with roughly 93% observed a single time. The sequencing sample was made of CD8+ T cells from PBMCs. These receptors all stem from a human donor in good health.

This clonotype was observed a few times. The chain joins TRBV27 to TRBJ2-1; perhaps TRBD2 as D (6 bases). The CDR3 extends over 14 amino acids. V gave up 4 bases and J gave up 5 bases, with 12 bases separating them. The germline V gene encodes CDR1 MNHEY and CDR2 SMNVEV (reference sequence). In nucleotides, the CDR3 is TGTGCCAGCAGTTCCTTAGCGGAGGACAATGAGCAGTTCTTC. Translation gives CASSSLAEDNEQFF.

J is TRBJ2-7 and V is TRBV29-1, with 8 bases identical to TRBD1. The V segment lost 5 bases and the J segment 3 bases; nucleotides outside the gene matches: 9. CDR3 size: 14 residues. Germline CDR1 reads SQVTM; CDR2 reads ANQGSEA. The CDR3 region is CSVFFRDRHYEQYF. The CDR3 bases are TGCAGCGTTTTTTTCCGGGACAGGCACTACGAGCAGTACTTC.

The chain couples TRBV27 to TRBJ1-2, with D possibly being TRBD1 (5 bases). Between the trimmed V and J ends, which lost 0 bases and 7 bases, there was a span of 6 bases. Germline CDR1 is MNHEY and CDR2 is SMNVEV (reference sequence). The CDR3 length is 12 residues. The CDR3 loop reads CASSLSGRGYTF. The CDR3 nucleotides are TGTGCCAGCAGTTTATCGGGGCGTGGCTACACCTTC.

The genes are TRBV12-3 or TRBV12-4 and TRBJ1-1; D unresolved. This CDR3 spans 13 amino acids. The V end was cut by 3 bases, the J end by 1 base, with 6 bases between. Here the CDR3 DNA reads TGTGCCAGCAGTTTCTCACCGAACACTGAAGCTTTCTTT. Protein sequence: CASSFSPNTEAFF.

This clonotype was seen only once. The V and J genes are TRBV29-1 and TRBJ2-7; 9 bases are shared with TRBD1. V trimming: 7 bases; J trimming: 2 bases; junction bases outside the gene matches: 6. The CDR3 spans 13 residues. The germline V gene encodes CDR1 SQVTM and CDR2 ANQGSEA. Written as DNA, the CDR3 is TGCAGCGCTGGCGGGACAGGGCCCTACGAGCAGTACTTC. Translated, it gives CSAGGTGPYEQYF.